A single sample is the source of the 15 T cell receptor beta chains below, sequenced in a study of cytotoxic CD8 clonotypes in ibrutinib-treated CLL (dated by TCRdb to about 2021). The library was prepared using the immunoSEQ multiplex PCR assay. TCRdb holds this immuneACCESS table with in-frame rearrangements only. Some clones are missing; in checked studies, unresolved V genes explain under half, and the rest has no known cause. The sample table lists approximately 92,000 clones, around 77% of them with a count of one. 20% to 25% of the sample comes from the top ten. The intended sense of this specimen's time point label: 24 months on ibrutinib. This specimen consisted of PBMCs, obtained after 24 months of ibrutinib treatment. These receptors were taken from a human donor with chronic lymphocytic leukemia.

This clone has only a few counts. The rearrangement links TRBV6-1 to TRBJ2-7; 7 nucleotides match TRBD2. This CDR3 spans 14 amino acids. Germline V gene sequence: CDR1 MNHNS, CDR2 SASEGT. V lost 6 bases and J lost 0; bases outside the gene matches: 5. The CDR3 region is CASSLRGDSYEQYF. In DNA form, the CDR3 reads TGTGCCAGCAGCCTCCGGGGGGACTCCTACGAGCAGTACTTC.

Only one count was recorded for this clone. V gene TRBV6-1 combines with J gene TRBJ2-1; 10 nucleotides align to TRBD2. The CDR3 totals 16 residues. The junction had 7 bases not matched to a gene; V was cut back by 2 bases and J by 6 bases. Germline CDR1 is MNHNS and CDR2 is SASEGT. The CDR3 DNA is TGTGCCAGCAGTGAATTCCGGACTAGCGGCCTCAATGAGCAGTTCTTC. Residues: CASSEFRTSGLNEQFF.

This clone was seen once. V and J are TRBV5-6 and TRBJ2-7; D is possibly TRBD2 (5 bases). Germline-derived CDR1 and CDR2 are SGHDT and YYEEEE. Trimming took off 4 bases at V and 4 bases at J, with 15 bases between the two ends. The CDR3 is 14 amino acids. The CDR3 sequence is CASSPREGAYEQYF. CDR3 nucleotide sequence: TGTGCCAGCAGCCCCCGGGAAGGTGCTTACGAGCAGTACTTC.

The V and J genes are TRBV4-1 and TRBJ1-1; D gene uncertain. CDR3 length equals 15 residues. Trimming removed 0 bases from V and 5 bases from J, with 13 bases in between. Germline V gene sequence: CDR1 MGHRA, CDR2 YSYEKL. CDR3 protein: CASSQDRSLGTEAFF. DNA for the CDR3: TGCGCCAGCAGCCAAGATCGCAGTTTGGGTACTGAAGCTTTCTTT.

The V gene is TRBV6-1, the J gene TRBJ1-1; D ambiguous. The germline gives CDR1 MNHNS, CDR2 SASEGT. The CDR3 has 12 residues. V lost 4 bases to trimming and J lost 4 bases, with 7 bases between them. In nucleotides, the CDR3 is TGTGCCAGCAGTGTATATGGCACTGAAGCTTTCTTT. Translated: CASSVYGTEAFF.

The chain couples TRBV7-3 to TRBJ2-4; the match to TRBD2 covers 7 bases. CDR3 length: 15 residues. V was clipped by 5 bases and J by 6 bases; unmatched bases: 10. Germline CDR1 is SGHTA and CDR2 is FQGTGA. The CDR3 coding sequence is TGTGCCAGCAGCCCACCCGCGGGAGTGAGAAACATTCAGTACTTC. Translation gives CASSPPAGVRNIQYF.

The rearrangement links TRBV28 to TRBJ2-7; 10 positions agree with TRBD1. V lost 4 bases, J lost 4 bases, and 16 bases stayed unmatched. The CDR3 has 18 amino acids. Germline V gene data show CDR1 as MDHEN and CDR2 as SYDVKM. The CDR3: CASSSWTGGRGRRYEQYF. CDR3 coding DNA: TGTGCCAGCAGTTCTTGGACAGGGGGACGCGGGAGGCGATACGAGCAGTACTTC.

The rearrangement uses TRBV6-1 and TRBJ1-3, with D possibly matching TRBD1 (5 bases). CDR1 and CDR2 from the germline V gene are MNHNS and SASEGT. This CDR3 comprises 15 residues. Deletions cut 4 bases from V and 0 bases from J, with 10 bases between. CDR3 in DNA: TGTGCCAGCAGTGGGGACGGGCGCTCTGGAAACACCATATATTTT. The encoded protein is CASSGDGRSGNTIYF.

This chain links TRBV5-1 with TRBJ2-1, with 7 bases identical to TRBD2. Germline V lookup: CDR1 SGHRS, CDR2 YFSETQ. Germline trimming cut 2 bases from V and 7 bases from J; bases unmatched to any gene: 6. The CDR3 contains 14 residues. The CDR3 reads CASSFAGVSNEQFF. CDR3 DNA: TGCGCCAGCAGCTTCGCGGGAGTTTCAAATGAGCAGTTCTTC.

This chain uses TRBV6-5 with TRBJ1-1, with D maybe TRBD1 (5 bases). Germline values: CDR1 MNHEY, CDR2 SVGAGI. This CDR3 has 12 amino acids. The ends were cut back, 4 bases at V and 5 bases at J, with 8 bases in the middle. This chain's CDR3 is CASSSRQTEAFF. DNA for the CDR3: TGTGCCAGCAGTTCCCGACAGACTGAAGCTTTCTTT.

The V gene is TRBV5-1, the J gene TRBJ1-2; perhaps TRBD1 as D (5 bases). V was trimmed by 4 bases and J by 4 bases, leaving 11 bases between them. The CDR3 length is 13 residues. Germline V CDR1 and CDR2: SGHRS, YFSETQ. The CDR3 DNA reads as TGCGCCAGCAGCCGCGACAGACTCTATGGCTACACCTTC. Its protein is CASSRDRLYGYTF.

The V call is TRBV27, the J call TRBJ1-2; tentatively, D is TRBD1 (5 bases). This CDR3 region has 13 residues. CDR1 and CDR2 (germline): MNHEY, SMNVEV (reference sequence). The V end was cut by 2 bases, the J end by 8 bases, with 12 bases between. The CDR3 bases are TGTGCCAGCAGTTTAAGGGCAGGGTGGGGCTACACCTTC. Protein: CASSLRAGWGYTF.

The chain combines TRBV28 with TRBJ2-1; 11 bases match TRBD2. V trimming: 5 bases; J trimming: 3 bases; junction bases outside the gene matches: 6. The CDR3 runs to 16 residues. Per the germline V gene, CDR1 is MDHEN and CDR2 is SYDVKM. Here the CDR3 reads CASSGASGGSYNEQFF. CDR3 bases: TGTGCCAGCAGTGGGGCTAGCGGGGGGAGCTACAATGAGCAGTTCTTC.

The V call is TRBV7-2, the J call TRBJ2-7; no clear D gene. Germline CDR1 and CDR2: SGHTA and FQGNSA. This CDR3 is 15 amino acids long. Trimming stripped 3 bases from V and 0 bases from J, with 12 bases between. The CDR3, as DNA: TGTGCCAGCAGCTTCTCGGTCGTAGCCTCCTACGAGCAGTACTTC. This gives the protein CASSFSVVASYEQYF.

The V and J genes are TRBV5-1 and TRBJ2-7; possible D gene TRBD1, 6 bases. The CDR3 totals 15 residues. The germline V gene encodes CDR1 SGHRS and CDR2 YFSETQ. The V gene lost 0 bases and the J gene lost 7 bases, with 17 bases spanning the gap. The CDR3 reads CASSLGRASRGEQYF. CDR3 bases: TGCGCCAGCAGCTTGGGGCGGGCCTCCAGGGGTGAGCAGTACTTC.